This T cell receptor (beta chain) was captured in a study of Tregs in tolerant kidney transplant recipients. Study in general: Related graft donors supplied nonmyeloablative bone marrow transplants, and mixed chimerism was transient. Study outcomes and limitations: The most relevant donor-specific Treg TCRbeta repertoire apparently came from expansion with activated donor B cells.

TCRdb's table, derived via immunoSEQ multiplex PCR, lists solely in-frame clones and lacks some. The table lists about 78,000 clones, 75% to 95% of them singletons, with roughly 0.35% in the top ten. Germline V gene lookup returns CDR1 MNHEY and CDR2 SMNVEV (reference sequence). Trimming took off 5 bases at V and 4 bases at J, with 11 bases between the two ends. The CDR3 covers 13 residues. Notes on this clone: No antigen is known for it. Different DNA sequences within this sample yield the same CDR3.

This specimen consisted of Tregs from blood, obtained before the transplant. The receptor was isolated from a human donor who received a combined kidney and bone marrow transplant. The chain employs TRBV27 and TRBJ1-1, with D perhaps matching TRBD1 (5 bases). The CDR3 loop reads CASSQLGGTEAFF. CDR3 sequence (DNA): TGTGCCAGCAGTCAGCTTGGGGGCACTGAAGCTTTCTTT.